This TCR beta chain is drawn from a study of T cell responses to AZD1222 COVID-19 vaccine. The CDR3 spans 13 residues. The germline V and J ends were trimmed by 3 bases and 5 bases, with 10 bases remaining between them. The data were produced by immunoSEQ multiplex PCR, yet TCRdb's version contains in-frame clones alone and is incomplete. The data show about 140,000 clones, 80% to 90% seen once. The sample in question was peripheral blood, obtained on day 0 of AZD1222 vaccination. V and J are TRBV12-3 or TRBV12-4 and TRBJ1-1; D perhaps matches TRBD1 (5 bases). The sequence was collected from an adult in good health. The CDR3, as DNA: TGTGCCAGCAGTTTGAAGAGGGGAACTGAAGCTTTCTTT. This gives the protein CASSLKRGTEAFF.